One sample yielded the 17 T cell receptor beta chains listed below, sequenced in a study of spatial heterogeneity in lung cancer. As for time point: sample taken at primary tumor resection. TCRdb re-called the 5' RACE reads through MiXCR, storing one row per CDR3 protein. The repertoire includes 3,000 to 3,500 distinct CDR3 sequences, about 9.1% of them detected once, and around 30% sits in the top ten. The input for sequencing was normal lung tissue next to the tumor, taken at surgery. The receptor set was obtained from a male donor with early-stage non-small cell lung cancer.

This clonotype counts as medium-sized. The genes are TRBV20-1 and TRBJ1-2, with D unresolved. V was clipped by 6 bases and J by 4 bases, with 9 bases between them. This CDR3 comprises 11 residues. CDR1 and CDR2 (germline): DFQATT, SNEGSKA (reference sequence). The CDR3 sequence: CSATTAYGYTF. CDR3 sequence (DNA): TGCAGTGCCACCACAGCCTATGGCTACACCTTC.

This chain's CDR3 is CASRRASGGAGEQFF. CDR3 sequence (DNA): TGTGCCAGCAGAAGGGCTAGCGGGGGGGCCGGTGAGCAGTTCTTC. The rearrangement links TRBV5-4 to TRBJ2-1, with TRBD2 identical over 12 bases. This CDR3 spans 15 amino acids. Germline CDR1 and CDR2: SGHNT and YYREEE (reference sequence). V lost 5 bases and J lost 9; bases outside the gene matches: 9.

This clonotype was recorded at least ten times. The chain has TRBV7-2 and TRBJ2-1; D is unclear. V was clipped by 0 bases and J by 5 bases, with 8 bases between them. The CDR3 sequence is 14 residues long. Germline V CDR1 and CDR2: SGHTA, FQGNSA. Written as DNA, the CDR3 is TGTGCCAGCAGCTTAGCTTCAGCCCACAATGAGCAGTTCTTC. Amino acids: CASSLASAHNEQFF. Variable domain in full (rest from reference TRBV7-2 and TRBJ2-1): GAGVSQSPSNKVTEKGKDVELRCDPISGHTALYWYRQSLGQGLEFLIYFQGNSAPDKSGLPSDRFSAERTGGSVSTLTIQRTQQEDSAVYLCASSLASAHNEQFFGPGTRLTVL.

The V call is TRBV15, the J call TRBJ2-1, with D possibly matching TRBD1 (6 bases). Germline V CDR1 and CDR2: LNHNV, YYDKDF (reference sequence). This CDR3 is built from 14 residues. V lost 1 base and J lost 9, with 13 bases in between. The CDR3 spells CATSRGQQGIEQFF. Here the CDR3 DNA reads TGTGCCACCAGCAGAGGCCAACAGGGAATTGAGCAGTTCTTC.

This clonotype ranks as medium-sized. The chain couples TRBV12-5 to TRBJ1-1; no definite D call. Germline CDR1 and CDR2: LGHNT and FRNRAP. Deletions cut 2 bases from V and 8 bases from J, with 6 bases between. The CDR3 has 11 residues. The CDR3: CASGLSVEAFF. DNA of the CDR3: TGTGCTAGTGGTTTGTCCGTGGAAGCTTTCTTT.

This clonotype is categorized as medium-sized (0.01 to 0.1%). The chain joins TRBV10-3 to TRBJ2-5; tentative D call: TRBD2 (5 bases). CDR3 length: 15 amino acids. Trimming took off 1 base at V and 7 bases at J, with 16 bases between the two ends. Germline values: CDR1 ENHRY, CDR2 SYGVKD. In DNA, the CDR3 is TGTGCCATCAGTGAGTTCTTGCCCCAAGAGGGGACCCAGTACTTC. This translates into CAISEFLPQEGTQYF.

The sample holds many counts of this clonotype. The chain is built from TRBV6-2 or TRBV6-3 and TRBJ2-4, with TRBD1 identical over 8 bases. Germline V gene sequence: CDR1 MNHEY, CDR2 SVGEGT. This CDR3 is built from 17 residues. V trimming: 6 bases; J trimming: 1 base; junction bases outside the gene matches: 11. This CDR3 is CASRTGGTGSAKNIQYF. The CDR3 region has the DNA TGTGCCAGCAGAACCGGAGGGACAGGTTCTGCCAAAAACATTCAGTACTTC.

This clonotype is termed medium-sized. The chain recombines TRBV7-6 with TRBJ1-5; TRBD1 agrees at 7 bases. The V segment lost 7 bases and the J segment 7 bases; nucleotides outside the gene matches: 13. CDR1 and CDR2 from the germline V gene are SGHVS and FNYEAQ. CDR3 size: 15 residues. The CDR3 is CASTARTGGGQPQHF. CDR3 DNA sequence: TGTGCCAGCACCGCTAGGACAGGCGGAGGACAGCCCCAGCATTTT.

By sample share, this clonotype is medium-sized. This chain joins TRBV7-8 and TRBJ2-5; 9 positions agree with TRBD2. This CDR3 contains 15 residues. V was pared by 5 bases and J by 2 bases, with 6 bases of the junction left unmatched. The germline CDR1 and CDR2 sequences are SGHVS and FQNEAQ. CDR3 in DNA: TGTGCCAGCAGCCCCCCTAGCGGGGTACAAGAGACCCAGTACTTC. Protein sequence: CASSPPSGVQETQYF.

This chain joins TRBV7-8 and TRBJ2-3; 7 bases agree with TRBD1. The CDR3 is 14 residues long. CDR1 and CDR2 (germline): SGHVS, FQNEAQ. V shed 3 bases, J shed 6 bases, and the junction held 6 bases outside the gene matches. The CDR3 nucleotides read TGTGCCAGCAGCTTGGAGACAGGGTCGGATACGCAGTATTTT. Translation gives CASSLETGSDTQYF.

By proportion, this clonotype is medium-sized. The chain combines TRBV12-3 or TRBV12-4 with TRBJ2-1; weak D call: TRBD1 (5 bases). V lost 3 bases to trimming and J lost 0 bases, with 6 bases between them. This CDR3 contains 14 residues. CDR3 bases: TGTGCCAGCAGTTTTAGGGGCTCCTACAATGAGCAGTTCTTC. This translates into CASSFRGSYNEQFF.

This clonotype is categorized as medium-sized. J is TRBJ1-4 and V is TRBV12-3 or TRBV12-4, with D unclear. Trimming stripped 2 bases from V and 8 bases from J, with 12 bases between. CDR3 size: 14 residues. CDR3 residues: CASSLNTHTEKLFF. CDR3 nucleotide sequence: TGTGCCAGCAGTTTAAATACCCACACCGAAAAACTGTTTTTT.

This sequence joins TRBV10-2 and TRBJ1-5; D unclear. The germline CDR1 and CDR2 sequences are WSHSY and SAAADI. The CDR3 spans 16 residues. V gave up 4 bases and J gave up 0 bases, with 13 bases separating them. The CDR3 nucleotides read TGCGCCAGCAGTGGAGGGATTCTGAATAGCAATCAGCCCCAGCATTTT. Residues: CASSGGILNSNQPQHF.

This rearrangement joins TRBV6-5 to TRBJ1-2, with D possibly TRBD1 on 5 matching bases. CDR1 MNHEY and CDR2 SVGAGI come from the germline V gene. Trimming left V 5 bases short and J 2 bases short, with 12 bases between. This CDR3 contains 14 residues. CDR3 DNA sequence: TGTGCCAGCAGTGGGGGACCGGTAAACTATGGCTACACCTTC. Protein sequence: CASSGGPVNYGYTF.

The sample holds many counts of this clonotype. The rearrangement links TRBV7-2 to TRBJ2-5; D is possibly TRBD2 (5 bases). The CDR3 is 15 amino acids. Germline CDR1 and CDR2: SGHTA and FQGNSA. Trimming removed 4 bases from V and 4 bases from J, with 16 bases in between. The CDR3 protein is CASSSGSGDLETQYF. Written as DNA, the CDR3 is TGTGCCAGCAGCTCGGGCTCCGGGGATTTAGAGACCCAGTACTTC.

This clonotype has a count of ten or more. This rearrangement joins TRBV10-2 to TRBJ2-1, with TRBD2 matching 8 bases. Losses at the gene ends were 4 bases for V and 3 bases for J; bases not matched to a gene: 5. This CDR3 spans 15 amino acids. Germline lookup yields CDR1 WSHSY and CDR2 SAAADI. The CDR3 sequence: CASSGLAGNYNEQFF. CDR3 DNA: TGCGCCAGCAGTGGGCTAGCGGGCAACTACAATGAGCAGTTCTTC.

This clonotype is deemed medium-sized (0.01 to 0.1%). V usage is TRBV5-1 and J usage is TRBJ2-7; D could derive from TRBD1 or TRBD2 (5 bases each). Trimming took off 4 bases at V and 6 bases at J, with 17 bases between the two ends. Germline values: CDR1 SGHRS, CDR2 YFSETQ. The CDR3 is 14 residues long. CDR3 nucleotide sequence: TGCGCCAGCAGCCCACGGACGGATGGGGGCGAGCAGTACTTC. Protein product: CASSPRTDGGEQYF.